The 17 T cell receptor beta chains below all came from one sample that was sequenced in a study of blood T cell repertoires in COVID-19. Profiling relied on immunoSEQ multiplex PCR, and the TCRdb table lists in-frame clones only, not all of them. The table shows around 180,000 clones, with roughly 79% occurring only once. Sequences were obtained from peripheral blood. The receptors here all came from a man aged 60 to 75 with active or convalescent COVID-19.

The chain joins TRBV10-3 to TRBJ2-2, with TRBD2 matching over 16 bases. CDR1 is ENHRY and CDR2 is SYGVKD in the germline V gene. V gave up 9 bases and J gave up 4 bases; unmatched junction bases: 8. The CDR3 consists of 17 residues. The CDR3 region is CAMTGTSGRGITGELFF. In nucleotides, the CDR3 is TGTGCCATGACGGGGACTAGCGGGAGGGGTATCACCGGGGAGCTGTTTTTT.

This clone was counted a few times. This rearrangement joins TRBV27 to TRBJ1-2, with D tentatively TRBD1 (6 bases). In germline, CDR1 is MNHEY, CDR2 SMNVEV (reference sequence). The CDR3 contains 13 residues. V was shortened by 0 bases and J by 8 bases, with 10 bases between the two germline ends. The CDR3 sequence: CASSLSGTLGYTF. The CDR3 nucleotides read TGTGCCAGCAGTTTATCCGGGACATTGGGCTACACCTTC.

DNA of the CDR3: TGCAGTGCTAGCAGTGGCACTGAAGCTTTCTTT. Its protein is CSASSGTEAFF. The rearrangement uses TRBV20-1 and TRBJ1-1, with no clear D. CDR1 and CDR2 (germline): DFQATT, SNEGSKA (reference sequence). CDR3 size: 11 residues. V shed 3 bases and J shed 4 bases, with 6 bases lying between them.

This rearrangement joins TRBV6-6 to TRBJ2-3; TRBD2 matches 12 bases. Per germline, CDR1 MNHNY and CDR2 SVGAGI (reference sequence). Losses at the gene ends were 2 bases for V and 6 bases for J; bases not matched to a gene: 6. The CDR3 extends over 16 amino acids. The CDR3 DNA reads as TGTGCCAGCAGTTACGGACTAGCGGGAAGGGGCGATACGCAGTATTTT. It is translated as CASSYGLAGRGDTQYF.

As DNA, the CDR3 is TGTGCCAGCAGCGGGCATGGCTACACCTTC. Protein sequence: CASSGHGYTF. V usage is TRBV9 and J usage is TRBJ1-2; D is unclear. Germline V gene sequence: CDR1 SGDLS, CDR2 YYNGEE. V was shortened by 3 bases and J by 6 bases, with 3 bases between the two germline ends. This CDR3 has 10 amino acids.

This chain connects TRBV14 to TRBJ2-4; D uncertain. CDR1 and CDR2 (germline): SGHDN, FVKESK. V lost 2 bases and J lost 7, with 3 bases in between. CDR3 length: 11 residues. The CDR3 sequence: CASSQQNIQYF. CDR3 coding DNA: TGTGCCAGCAGCCAACAGAACATTCAGTACTTC.

The chain is built from TRBV21-1 and TRBJ2-1; the table's D gene call, TRBD2, was not cross checked with the DNA. TRBV21-1 is shown as a pseudogene. The CDR3 loop spans 16 amino acids. CDR3: CASSKPGGQGYNEQFF. The CDR3, as DNA: TGTGCCAGCAGCAAGCCAGGAGGGCAGGGCTACAATGAGCAGTTCTTC.

This clone was counted only a few times. Distinct nucleotide sequences in the sample also encode this CDR3. The rearrangement uses TRBV7-9 and TRBJ1-1; no clear D. Germline lookup yields CDR1 SEHNR and CDR2 FQNEAQ (reference sequence). The ends were cut back, 5 bases at V and 8 bases at J, with 9 bases in the middle. The CDR3 totals 11 residues. In DNA, the CDR3 is TGTGCCAGCAGCCCGGCGAGGGAAGCTTTCTTT. Its protein is CASSPAREAFF.

The chain joins TRBV6-2 or TRBV6-3 to TRBJ2-3; TRBD1 might be the D (5 bases). The germline V and J ends were trimmed by 6 bases and 6 bases, with 16 bases remaining between them. The CDR3 runs 14 residues. Germline CDR1 and CDR2: MNHEY and SVGEGT. The CDR3 nucleotides read TGTGCCAGCAGCCGTAGGGGTAATCGGGATACGCAGTATTTT. It yields the protein CASSRRGNRDTQYF.

V and J are TRBV5-1 and TRBJ2-4; D remains unclear. Germline assignment: CDR1 SGHRS and CDR2 YFSETQ. Trimming took 5 bases from V and 0 from J, leaving 9 bases between them. CDR3 length: 14 amino acids. This CDR3 reads CASRPDLAKNIQYF. DNA of the CDR3: TGCGCCAGCAGACCCGACTTAGCCAAAAACATTCAGTACTTC.

The V call is TRBV27, the J call TRBJ1-2; a weak D match, TRBD1 (6 bases). The CDR3 contains 14 residues. CDR1 and CDR2 (germline): MNHEY, SMNVEV (reference sequence). V lost 6 bases, J lost 4 bases, and 15 bases lay in between. CDR3 sequence: CASRETDRFYGYTF. The CDR3 nucleotides read TGTGCCAGCAGAGAGACGGACAGATTCTATGGCTACACCTTC.

This clone was counted once. The chain carries TRBV11-2 and TRBJ2-1, with 13 nucleotides matching TRBD2. Germline V gene lookup returns CDR1 SGHAT and CDR2 FQNNGV. This CDR3 is built from 15 residues. The V gene end was trimmed by 7 bases and the J gene end by 7 bases; junction bases not matched to a gene: 7. The CDR3 protein is CASNSWTSGSNEQFF. CDR3 nucleotide sequence: TGTGCCAGCAACTCCTGGACTAGCGGGAGTAATGAGCAGTTCTTC.

Only a few counts were recorded for this clone. The genes are TRBV28 and TRBJ1-5, with 8 bases fitting TRBD1. V trimming: 2 bases; J trimming: 7 bases; junction bases outside the gene matches: 7. The CDR3 runs 15 residues. Per the germline V gene, CDR1 is MDHEN and CDR2 is SYDVKM. In DNA form, the CDR3 reads TGTGCCAGCAGTTTAGACCACCAGGGGGCACAGCCCCAGCATTTT. Protein sequence: CASSLDHQGAQPQHF.

The genes are TRBV29-1 and TRBJ1-5; no firm D call. V shed 7 bases and J shed 2 bases, with 24 bases lying between them. The CDR3 runs 17 residues. Germline V gives CDR1 SQVTM, CDR2 ANQGSEA. CDR3 nucleotides: TGCAGCGGCCGAAGACATAGATGCTTGAGAGGCAATCAGCCCCAGCATTTT. This sequence encodes CSGRRHRCLRGNQPQHF.

CDR3 loop: CASSYTAGLAGVQEQFF. The DNA of the CDR3 is TGTGCCAGCAGTTACACGGCGGGACTAGCGGGAGTGCAGGAGCAGTTCTTC. V is TRBV6-2 or TRBV6-3 and J is TRBJ2-1, with 14 bases lining up with TRBD2. V was clipped by 2 bases and J by 10 bases; unmatched bases: 10. Germline assignment: CDR1 MNHEY and CDR2 SVGEGT. The CDR3 is 17 residues long.

A few counts support this clone. The V gene is TRBV2, the J gene TRBJ2-7, with D unresolved. Germline loops: CDR1 SNHLY, CDR2 FYNNEI. CDR3 size: 10 residues. Trimming shortened V by 8 bases and J by 3 bases, and 5 bases separated the two germline ends. CDR3 amino acids: CASYNYEQYF. The CDR3 DNA reads as TGTGCCAGCTACAACTACGAGCAGTACTTC. The variable domain in full, with the rest retrieved from reference TRBV2 and TRBJ2-7, is EPEVTQTPSHQVTQMGQEVILRCVPISNHLYFYWYRQILGQKVEFLVSFYNNEISEKSEIFDDQFSVERPDGSNFTLKIRSTKLEDSAMYFCASYNYEQYFGPGTRLTVT.

This clone was seen just once. The chain has TRBV11-2 and TRBJ1-4; D is perhaps TRBD1 (5 bases). The CDR3 has 16 amino acids. Trimming left V 2 bases short and J 7 bases short, with 17 bases between. Germline values: CDR1 SGHAT, CDR2 FQNNGV. The DNA of the CDR3 is TGTGCCAGCAGCTTAAGAGGTGCGCAGGGCGGTGAAAAACTGTTTTTT. It codes for CASSLRGAQGGEKLFF.